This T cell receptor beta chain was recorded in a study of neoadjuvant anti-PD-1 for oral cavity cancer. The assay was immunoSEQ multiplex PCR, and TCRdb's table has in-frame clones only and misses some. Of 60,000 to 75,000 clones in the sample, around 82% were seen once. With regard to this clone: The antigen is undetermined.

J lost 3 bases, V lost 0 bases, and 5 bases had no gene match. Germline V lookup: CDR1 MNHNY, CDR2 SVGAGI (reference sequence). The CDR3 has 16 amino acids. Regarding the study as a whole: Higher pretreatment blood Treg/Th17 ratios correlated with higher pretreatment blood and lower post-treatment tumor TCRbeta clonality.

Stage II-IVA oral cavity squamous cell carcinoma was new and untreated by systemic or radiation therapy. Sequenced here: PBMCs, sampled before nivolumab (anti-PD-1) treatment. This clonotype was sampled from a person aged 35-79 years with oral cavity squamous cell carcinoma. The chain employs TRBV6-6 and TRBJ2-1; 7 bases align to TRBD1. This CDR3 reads CASSYSMRQGYNEQFF. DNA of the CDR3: TGTGCCAGCAGTTACTCGATGAGACAGGGCTACAATGAGCAGTTCTTC.